The 25 T cell receptor beta chains listed next were all sequenced from one sample in a study of human T cells and chemical hapten exposure. TCRdb reanalysed the RACE reads using MiXCR and keeps one entry per CDR3 protein. In the table there are 300,000 to 450,000 distinct CDR3 sequences, around 4.8% of which are singletons. Time point reported: patch test 1, 2 weeks after DPC sensitization. Described treatment: therapeutic diphenylcyclopropenone sensitization with weekly scalp DPC. The sample here was whole blood, taken in connection with sensitization to the hapten diphenylcyclopropenone (DPC). The receptors derive from a woman aged 50 to 60 with alopecia areata. Some clones in this sample may be carry-over from other donors' samples.

There are many counts of this clonotype. The V call is TRBV6-2 or TRBV6-3, the J call TRBJ2-3; 9 nucleotides line up with TRBD2. The germline V gene has CDR1 MNHEY and CDR2 SVGEGT. V lost 5 bases and J lost 2; bases outside the gene matches: 5. The CDR3 contains 15 residues. The CDR3 loop is CASSVLAGLTDTQYF. CDR3 bases: TGTGCCAGCAGTGTACTAGCGGGCCTCACAGATACGCAGTATTTT.

This clonotype has at least ten counts. A read error may produce the germline difference seen at one junction end. This rearrangement joins TRBV29-1 to TRBJ1-5; 7 nucleotides align to TRBD1. Per germline, CDR1 SQVTM and CDR2 ANQGSEA. This CDR3 has 14 amino acids. Here the CDR3 DNA reads TGCAACGTTGAAGGCCCGGGACAGAATCAGCCCCAGCATTTT. This encodes CNVEGPGQNQPQHF.

The chain joins TRBV11-3 to TRBJ2-1; TRBD1 matches 7 bases. The CDR3 length is 15 residues. Germline values: CDR1 SGHNT, CDR2 YENEEA. The J segment lost 4 bases and the V segment lost 4 bases, leaving 7 bases of the junction unmatched. The CDR3 region is CASSSYRDRYNEQFF. The CDR3 DNA sequence: TGTGCCAGCAGCTCGTACCGGGACAGATACAATGAGCAGTTCTTC.

At least ten counts were recorded for this clonotype. This chain connects TRBV6-1 to TRBJ2-7; TRBD1 agrees at 8 bases. The V gene's germline CDR1 is MNHNS and CDR2 SASEGT. CDR3 length: 12 residues. Trimming cost V 5 bases and J 12 bases; bases outside gene matches: 9. CDR3 nucleotides: TGTGCCAGCAGTTCCGGGACAGGTATTTGGTACTTC. This encodes CASSSGTGIWYF.

The table lists this clonotype with a few counts. V is TRBV7-2 and J is TRBJ2-3, with D perhaps TRBD1 (6 bases). CDR3 length: 15 amino acids. Germline CDR1 reads SGHTA; CDR2 reads FQGNSA. V lost 3 bases and J lost 2, with 12 bases in between. As DNA, the CDR3 is TGTGCCAGCAGCTTTGAGAGGGGGAACACAGATACGCAGTATTTT. The encoded protein is CASSFERGNTDTQYF.

There are a few counts of this clonotype. The chain employs TRBV19 and TRBJ2-5; 9 bases agree with TRBD1. V gave up 4 bases and J gave up 13 bases; unmatched junction bases: 10. The CDR3 is made up of 13 amino acids. Looked up from germline, CDR1 is LNHDA and CDR2 is SQIVND (reference sequence). CDR3 coding DNA: TGTGCCAGTAGTACCCACGGACAGGGGAGAAGGTACTTC. Its protein product is CASSTHGQGRRYF.

In this sample, this clonotype turned up a few times. This chain uses TRBV3-1 with TRBJ1-1; D is possibly TRBD1 (5 bases). The CDR3 sequence is 13 residues long. Trimming took off 5 bases at V and 6 bases at J, with 13 bases between the two ends. Germline assignment: CDR1 LGHDT and CDR2 YNNKEL (reference sequence). The CDR3 DNA reads TGTGCCAGCAGCGGGACCTTAGGGGCTGAAGCTTTCTTT. Translating gives CASSGTLGAEAFF.

This clonotype was observed at least ten times. V usage is TRBV4-1 and J usage is TRBJ2-1; D may be TRBD2 (5 bases). The V gene's germline CDR1 is MGHRA and CDR2 YSYEKL. The CDR3 extends over 14 amino acids. Trimming pared 2 bases from V and 9 bases from J, leaving 14 bases between. The CDR3 loop is CASSQLQLDPEQFF. CDR3 DNA: TGCGCCAGCAGCCAACTGCAACTAGACCCTGAGCAGTTCTTC.

The CDR3 loop reads CASSPYRGSNYGYTF. CDR3 in DNA: TGCGCCAGCAGCCCATACAGGGGATCGAACTATGGCTACACCTTC. The chain recombines TRBV5-1 with TRBJ1-2, with 7 bases that match TRBD1. Germline values: CDR1 SGHRS, CDR2 YFSETQ. There are 15 residues in the CDR3. The trim removed 4 bases at V and 2 bases at J, leaving 8 bases unmatched.

This clonotype was seen ten or more times. The chain couples TRBV7-7 to TRBJ2-5; D is possibly TRBD2 (7 bases). Germline V gene lookup returns CDR1 SSHAT and CDR2 FNYEAQ (reference sequence). V shed 11 bases and J shed 5 bases, with 18 bases lying between them. The CDR3 has 13 residues. DNA of the CDR3: TGTGCCCGTGCCGGGGGGCCGGGGGAGACCCAGTACTTC. Protein: CARAGGPGETQYF.

This clonotype was found many times. The chain links TRBV6-5 to TRBJ1-1, with 8 bases that match TRBD1. J lost 5 bases, V lost 5 bases, and 10 bases had no gene match. The germline gives CDR1 MNHEY, CDR2 SVGAGI. This CDR3 has 15 amino acids. The CDR3 protein is CASSQDRDPGTEAFF. The CDR3 DNA follows: TGTGCCAGCAGTCAGGACAGGGACCCCGGGACTGAAGCTTTCTTT.

This clonotype was seen a handful of times. The chain recombines TRBV10-3 with TRBJ2-2; D is unresolved. This CDR3 has 14 residues. The V gene lost 0 bases and the J gene lost 2 bases, with 4 bases spanning the gap. Germline V gene lookup returns CDR1 ENHRY and CDR2 SYGVKD. The CDR3: CAISESGNTGELFF. The CDR3 DNA reads TGTGCCATCAGTGAGTCCGGAAACACCGGGGAGCTGTTTTTT.

The chain has TRBV4-3 and TRBJ1-5; no clear D gene. Trimming took 0 bases from V and 1 from J, leaving 7 bases between them. The germline V gene encodes CDR1 LGHNA and CDR2 YSLEER. The CDR3 length is 15 residues. CDR3 region: CASSQDYNSNQPQHF. CDR3 DNA sequence: TGCGCCAGCAGCCAAGATTACAACAGCAATCAGCCCCAGCATTTT.

This chain joins TRBV7-2 and TRBJ1-1, with D unclear. Germline V gene data show CDR1 as SGHTA and CDR2 as FQGNSA. V lost 1 base and J 1 base, leaving 10 bases between the germline ends. The CDR3 has 15 residues. CDR3 residues: CASSLVGRKNTEAFF. The DNA of the CDR3 is TGTGCCAGCAGCTTAGTGGGCAGGAAGAACACTGAAGCTTTCTTT.

This clonotype was recorded at least ten times. The rearrangement joins TRBV27 to TRBJ2-6; D is ambiguous. The length of the CDR3 is 13 residues. The ends were cut back, 7 bases at V and 0 bases at J, with 4 bases in the middle. Germline CDR1 is MNHEY and CDR2 is SMNVEV (reference sequence). CDR3 residues: CASTPSGANVLTF. The CDR3 DNA follows: TGTGCCAGCACCCCCTCTGGGGCCAACGTCCTGACTTTC.

There are a few counts of this clonotype. The rearrangement uses TRBV19 and TRBJ1-4; 8 bases map to TRBD1. Germline CDR1 reads LNHDA; CDR2 reads SQIVND (reference sequence). J lost 5 bases, V lost 9 bases, and 8 bases had no gene match. There are 14 residues in the CDR3. CDR3 sequence reads: CASAQGGRNEKLFF. The CDR3 DNA reads as TGTGCCAGCGCACAGGGGGGAAGGAATGAAAAACTGTTTTTT. Together with reference TRBV19 and TRBJ1-4, the CDR3 gives the full variable domain: DGGITQSPKYLFRKEGQNVTLSCEQNLNHDAMYWYRQDPGQGLRLIYYSQIVNDFQKGDIAEGYSVSREKKESFPLTVTSAQKNPTAFYLCASAQGGRNEKLFFGSGTQLSVL.

This clonotype has at least ten counts. The V call is TRBV2, the J call TRBJ1-1; D is perhaps TRBD1 (6 bases). Germline V gene sequence: CDR1 SNHLY, CDR2 FYNNEI. Deletions cut 6 bases from V and 5 bases from J, with 19 bases between. The CDR3 is 15 amino acids. The CDR3 loop is CASSAQGPKGTEAFF. The CDR3 DNA is TGTGCCAGCAGCGCACAGGGCCCAAAGGGGACTGAAGCTTTCTTT.

This clonotype was picked up a small number of times. J is TRBJ1-1 and V is TRBV11-3; weak D call: TRBD1 (6 bases). CDR1 is SGHNT and CDR2 is YENEEA in the germline V gene. V lost 5 bases and J 3 bases, leaving 13 bases between the germline ends. The CDR3 is 14 amino acids. This CDR3 reads CASSPTWGHTEAFF. The DNA for the CDR3 is TGTGCCAGCAGCCCTACTTGGGGGCACACTGAAGCTTTCTTT.

This clonotype was counted ten times or more. It is likely a read error, because the conserved phenylalanine at the end of the CDR3 is missing. The limits of the CDR3 on the DNA are not certain, so only TCRdb's listed CDR3 is given. This chain connects TRBV10-3 to TRBJ2-7; no DNA check was done on the table's D call, TRBD2. CDR1 is ENHRY, CDR2 SYGVKD, per germline. Including both end residues, the CDR3 is 9 amino acids long. The CDR3 reads CAIRVLGGC.

In its sample, this clonotype was seen many times. This rearrangement joins TRBV6-6 to TRBJ2-1, with 8 bases matching TRBD2. Germline V lookup: CDR1 MNHNY, CDR2 SVGAGI (reference sequence). The J segment lost 7 bases and the V segment lost 8 bases, leaving 10 bases of the junction unmatched. The CDR3 has 14 residues. Written as DNA, the CDR3 is TGTGCCAGCCTCTACGCGGGAGGCGGGAATGAGCAGTTCTTC. Translated: CASLYAGGGNEQFF.

This clonotype was observed many times. V and J are TRBV6-5 and TRBJ1-1; possibly TRBD1 for D (5 bases). Per the germline V gene, CDR1 is MNHEY and CDR2 is SVGAGI. The CDR3 loop spans 14 amino acids. V was pared by 4 bases and J by 3 bases, with 12 bases between. The CDR3 DNA reads TGTGCCAGCAGTTCTAGCGACAGTTACACTGAAGCTTTCTTT. Translating gives CASSSSDSYTEAFF.

This clonotype came up many times. The chain is built from TRBV7-9 and TRBJ1-1; weak D call: TRBD1 (5 bases). The CDR3 is 13 residues long. CDR1 is SEHNR, CDR2 FQNEAQ, per germline (reference sequence). V lost 5 bases to trimming and J lost 6 bases, with 13 bases between them. CDR3 nucleotide sequence: TGTGCCAGCAGCCAGACAGTCTCGCCTGAAGCTTTCTTT. Protein product: CASSQTVSPEAFF.

This clonotype was observed at least ten times. The rearrangement joins TRBV29-1 to TRBJ2-7; TRBD2 agrees at 7 bases. With V trimmed by 5 bases and J by 2 bases, 12 bases remained unmatched. This CDR3 has 15 amino acids. Per germline, CDR1 SQVTM and CDR2 ANQGSEA. CDR3 sequence reads: CSVKGEASGTYEQYF. The CDR3, as DNA: TGCAGCGTTAAGGGTGAGGCTAGCGGTACCTACGAGCAGTACTTC.

Ten or more counts support this clonotype. This chain connects TRBV9 to TRBJ2-7; 12 bases line up with TRBD2. This CDR3 comprises 15 residues. The V gene's germline CDR1 is SGDLS and CDR2 YYNGEE. With V trimmed by 4 bases and J by 2 bases, 4 bases remained unmatched. CDR3 sequence: CASSPRLAGAYEQYF. In DNA form, the CDR3 reads TGTGCCAGCAGCCCTCGACTAGCGGGGGCCTACGAGCAGTACTTC.

The table lists this clonotype with many counts. The CDR3 coding sequence is TGTGCCAGCAGTTCAACAGGGCTGGGCGATCAGCCCCAGCATTTT. Translation: CASSSTGLGDQPQHF. The chain links TRBV6-5 to TRBJ1-5, with D possibly being TRBD1 (6 bases). CDR3 length: 15 residues. The V end was cut by 4 bases, the J end by 5 bases, with 15 bases between. Germline values: CDR1 MNHEY, CDR2 SVGAGI.